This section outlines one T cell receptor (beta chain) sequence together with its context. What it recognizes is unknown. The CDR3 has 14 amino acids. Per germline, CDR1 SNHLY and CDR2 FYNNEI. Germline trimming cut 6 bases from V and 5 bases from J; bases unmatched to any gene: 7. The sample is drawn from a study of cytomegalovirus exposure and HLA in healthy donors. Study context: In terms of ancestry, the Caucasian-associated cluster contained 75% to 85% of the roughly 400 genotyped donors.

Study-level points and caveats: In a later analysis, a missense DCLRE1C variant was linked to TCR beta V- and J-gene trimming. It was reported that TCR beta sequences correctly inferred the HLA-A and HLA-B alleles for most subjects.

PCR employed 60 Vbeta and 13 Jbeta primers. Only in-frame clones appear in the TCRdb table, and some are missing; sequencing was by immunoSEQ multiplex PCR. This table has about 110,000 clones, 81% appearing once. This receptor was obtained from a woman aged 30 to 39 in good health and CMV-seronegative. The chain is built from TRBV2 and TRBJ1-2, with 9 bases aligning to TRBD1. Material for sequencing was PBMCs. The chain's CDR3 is CASSSGTGMYGYTF. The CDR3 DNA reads TGTGCCAGCAGCTCCGGGACAGGGATGTATGGCTACACCTTC.